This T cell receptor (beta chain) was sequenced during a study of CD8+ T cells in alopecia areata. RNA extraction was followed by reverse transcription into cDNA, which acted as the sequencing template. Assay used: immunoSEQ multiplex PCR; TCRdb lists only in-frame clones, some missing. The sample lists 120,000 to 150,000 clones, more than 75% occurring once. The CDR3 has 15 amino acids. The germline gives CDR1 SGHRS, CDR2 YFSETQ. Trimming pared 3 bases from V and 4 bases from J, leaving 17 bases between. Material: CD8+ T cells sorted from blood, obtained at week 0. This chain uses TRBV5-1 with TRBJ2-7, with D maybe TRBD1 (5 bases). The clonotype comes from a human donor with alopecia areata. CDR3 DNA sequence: TGCGCCAGCAGCTACGGAGACAGTCAGCCATACGAGCAGTACTTC. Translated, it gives CASSYGDSQPYEQYF.